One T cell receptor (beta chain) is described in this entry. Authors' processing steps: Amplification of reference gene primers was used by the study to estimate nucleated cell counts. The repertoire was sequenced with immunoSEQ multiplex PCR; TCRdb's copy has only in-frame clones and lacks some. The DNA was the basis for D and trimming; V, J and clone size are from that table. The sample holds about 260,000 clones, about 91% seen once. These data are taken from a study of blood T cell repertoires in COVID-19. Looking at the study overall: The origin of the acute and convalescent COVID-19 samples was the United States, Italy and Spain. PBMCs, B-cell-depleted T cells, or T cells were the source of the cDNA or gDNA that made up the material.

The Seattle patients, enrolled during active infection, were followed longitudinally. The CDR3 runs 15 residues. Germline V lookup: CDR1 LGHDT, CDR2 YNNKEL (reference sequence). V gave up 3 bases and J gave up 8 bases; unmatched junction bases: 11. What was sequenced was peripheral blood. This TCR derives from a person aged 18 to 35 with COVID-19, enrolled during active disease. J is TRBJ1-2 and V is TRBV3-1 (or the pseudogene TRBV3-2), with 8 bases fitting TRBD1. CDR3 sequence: CASSQGPGGAGGYTF. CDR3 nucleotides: TGTGCCAGCAGCCAGGGGCCAGGGGGCGCGGGAGGCTACACCTTC.